These 9 T cell receptor beta chains were sequenced from one sample in a study of identical twins. TCRdb itself ran the 5' RACE reads through MiXCR, one entry per CDR3 protein. The sample has roughly 690,000 distinct CDR3 sequences, 5.5% to 6.5% seen once; the top ten hold 1.5% to 2%. The specimen sequenced was naive T cells sorted from blood. The receptors shown here come from a man between 18 and 29 years old in good health.

This clonotype occurred many times. This chain joins TRBV28 and TRBJ2-7, with D perhaps matching TRBD2 (6 bases). Per germline, CDR1 MDHEN and CDR2 SYDVKM. V lost 5 bases to trimming and J lost 6 bases, with 14 bases between them. The CDR3 has 13 amino acids. In DNA form, the CDR3 reads TGTGCCAGCAGTCGGGGGATGGGCTCCGAGCAGTACTTC. It specifies CASSRGMGSEQYF.

This clonotype was seen at least ten times. The J gene is TRBJ2-3, the V gene TRBV12-3 or TRBV12-4; a possible D gene is TRBD2 (6 bases). V gave up 3 bases and J gave up 7 bases, with 11 bases separating them. This CDR3 has 13 amino acids. The chain's CDR3 is CASSLEGSHTQYF. The CDR3 DNA follows: TGTGCCAGCAGTTTGGAGGGTTCGCATACGCAGTATTTT.

This chain uses TRBV27 with TRBJ2-1; TRBD2 agrees at 12 bases. Germline CDR1 is MNHEY and CDR2 is SMNVEV (reference sequence). The CDR3 length is 18 residues. V shed 2 bases, J shed 6 bases, and the junction held 11 bases outside the gene matches. The CDR3, as DNA: TGTGCCAGCAGTTTACGTGGGTGGGGACTAGCGGGTGTCAATGAGCAGTTCTTC. Translated, it gives CASSLRGWGLAGVNEQFF.

This chain uses TRBV27 with TRBJ2-2; 7 bases are a match to TRBD2. The germline V gene encodes CDR1 MNHEY and CDR2 SMNVEV (reference sequence). The length of the CDR3 is 15 residues. J was trimmed by 6 bases and V by 2 bases; bases with no gene match: 6. This CDR3 is CASSLGGRAPGELFF. The CDR3 DNA follows: TGTGCCAGCAGTTTAGGAGGGAGGGCCCCCGGGGAGCTGTTTTTT.

The V and J genes are TRBV20-1 and TRBJ2-1; tentative D call: TRBD1 (5 bases). The germline CDR1 and CDR2 sequences are DFQATT and SNEGSKA (reference sequence). The V end was cut by 1 base, the J end by 2 bases, with 15 bases between. This CDR3 comprises 16 residues. CDR3 nucleotides: TGCAGTGCTAGAGGGCCCCAGGCAGGGACCTACAATGAGCAGTTCTTC. It translates to CSARGPQAGTYNEQFF.

A few counts support this clonotype. The chain couples TRBV12-3 or TRBV12-4 to TRBJ2-5; TRBD1 matches at 10 bases. The CDR3 length is 17 residues. Germline trimming cut 5 bases from V and 1 base from J; bases unmatched to any gene: 10. CDR3 nucleotides: TGTGCCAGCAGTGGCCCTGGACAGGGGGGGGCCCAAGAGACCCAGTACTTC. Its translation: CASSGPGQGGAQETQYF.

With respect to this clonotype: A clone one base away is much larger, so this may be a read error. This CDR3 is missing its conserved last phenylalanine or tryptophan, likely due to a read error. V gene TRBV20-1 combines with J gene TRBJ2-7, with TRBD2 as a possible D gene (5 bases). V was shortened by 2 bases and J by 3 bases, with 11 bases between the two germline ends. This CDR3 is 13 amino acids long. Per the germline V gene, CDR1 is DFQATT and CDR2 is SNEGSKA (reference sequence). The CDR3 loop reads CSARPRDYYEQYL. The CDR3 bases are TGCAGTGCTAGACCTAGAGACTACTACGAGCAGTACTTA.

The table lists this clonotype with a few counts. The chain uses TRBV25-1 and TRBJ2-7, with D hard to call. V lost 6 bases to trimming and J lost 2 bases, with 5 bases between them. This CDR3 has 11 residues. Per the germline V gene, CDR1 is MGHDK and CDR2 is SYGVNS. The CDR3 DNA sequence: TGTGCCAGCAGCGGACCCTACGAGCAGTACGTC. This sequence encodes CASSGPYEQYV.

The V call is TRBV12-3 or TRBV12-4, the J call TRBJ2-1, with 8 bases matching TRBD2. This CDR3 has 14 residues. The junction had 11 bases not matched to a gene; V was cut back by 7 bases and J by 9 bases. CDR3 in amino acids: CASTLGTRASEQFF. For the CDR3, the DNA is TGTGCCAGCACCCTCGGGACTAGAGCTAGTGAGCAGTTCTTC.